This TCR beta chain was observed in a study of identical twins. CDR1 is DFQATT, CDR2 SNEGSKA, per germline (reference sequence). This CDR3 is 13 amino acids long. The V and J ends lost 3 bases and 3 bases respectively, with 11 bases between them. TCRdb reprocessed the 5' RACE reads with MiXCR, giving one entry per CDR3 protein. The table includes some 1,700,000 distinct CDR3 sequences, about 32% detected once. The clonotype was recovered from a newborn girl in good health. The sequenced material came from cord blood. This rearrangement joins TRBV20-1 to TRBJ1-1; the D gene is possibly TRBD1 (5 bases). CDR3 bases: TGCAGTGCTAGCTGGGGCCGAGACACTGAAGCTTTCTTT. Amino acid sequence: CSASWGRDTEAFF.